The 31 T cell receptor beta chains in this list originate from one sample, sequenced in a study of CXCR3-negative and CXCR3-positive naive CD8 T cells. These receptors have no known antigen. UMI-labeled TRB cDNA libraries were prepared by 5' RACE. TCRdb re-called the 5' RACE reads and gives one entry per CDR3 protein, without DNA. Recorded here are tens of thousands of distinct CDR3 sequences; the top ten clones represent about 0.62%. Broader study findings: Hydrophobicity was higher for TRB CDR3s found in CXCR3-positive naive cells than in CXCR3-negative naive cells.

Specimen: naive CXCR3+ CD8+ T cells from blood. As for subset: CD45RO-CCR7+CD27+CD95- naive CD8+ T cells expressing CXCR3 (TNR3+). These receptors came from a human donor in good health. Some clones in this sample may be carry-over from other donors' samples.

The chain recombines TRBV5-1 with TRBJ2-3; TCRdb designates TRBD1, a call that cannot be tested without DNA. Germline-derived CDR1 and CDR2 are SGHRS and YFSETQ. CDR3 size: 16 residues. The CDR3 region is CASSPYPGHNTDTQYF.

The chain is built from TRBV23-1 and TRBJ2-1; no DNA is available, so the TRBD2 call from TCRdb remains unchecked. Being an ORF, TRBV23-1 has a function that is uncertain. The CDR3 loop spans 15 amino acids. This CDR3 reads CASRGGPSWGNEQFF.

The chain employs TRBV19 and TRBJ2-5; as DNA is missing, the TRBD1 call by TCRdb cannot be tested. The CDR3 sequence is 15 residues long. Germline CDR1 LNHDA, CDR2 SQIVND (reference sequence). CDR3 residues: CASSILDRVGETQYF.

V usage is TRBV12-3 or TRBV12-4 and J usage is TRBJ2-1. The CDR3 is 12 amino acids. The CDR3 region is CASNLGNNEQFF.

CDR3 sequence: CASSLRRTGNQPQHF. This rearrangement joins TRBV28 to TRBJ1-5; TCRdb outputs TRBD1, but without DNA this stays unchecked. This CDR3 is 15 amino acids long. Germline-derived CDR1 and CDR2 are MDHEN and SYDVKM.

CDR3: CASTPRGDAADTQYF. The chain recombines TRBV28 with TRBJ2-3; the D call from TCRdb, TRBD2, cannot be confirmed without DNA. From germline, CDR1 is MDHEN and CDR2 SYDVKM. The CDR3 covers 15 residues. Together with reference TRBV28 and TRBJ2-3, the CDR3 gives the full variable domain: DVKVTQSSRYLVKRTGEKVFLECVQDMDHENMFWYRQDPGLGLRLIYFSYDVKMKEKGDIPEGYSVSREKKERFSLILESASTNQTSMYLCASTPRGDAADTQYFGPGTRLTVL.

The chain is built from TRBV4-2 and TRBJ2-5; TCRdb's D call, TRBD2, is unchecked because there is no DNA. This CDR3 contains 15 residues. Germline CDR1 and CDR2: LGHNA and YNFKEQ. The CDR3 spells CASSQEAGGRETQYF.

The chain links TRBV29-1 to TRBJ2-5; no DNA is available, so the TRBD1 call from TCRdb remains unchecked. The CDR3 totals 13 residues. Germline CDR1 reads SQVTM; CDR2 reads ANQGSEA. The CDR3 protein is CSVGPRGQETQYF.

The V and J genes are TRBV5-1 and TRBJ2-7; TCRdb outputs TRBD2, but without DNA this stays unchecked. Germline assignment: CDR1 SGHRS and CDR2 YFSETQ. This CDR3 has 14 residues. Here the CDR3 reads CASSYDLAGGEQYF.

The CDR3 here is CASSLGRMGSNRGTGELFF. This chain links TRBV11-2 with TRBJ2-2; TCRdb names TRBD2, which stays unverified in the absence of DNA. This CDR3 is built from 19 residues. Germline CDR1 and CDR2: SGHAT and FQNNGV.

CDR3 protein: CASSLPAPAYEQYF. This chain joins TRBV7-9 and TRBJ2-7; checking the TCRdb D call of TRBD1 is not possible without DNA. Germline values: CDR1 SEHNR, CDR2 FQNEAQ (reference sequence). CDR3 length equals 14 residues.

This CDR3 reads CASSYKDRVRSTGELFF. The V gene is TRBV6-5, the J gene TRBJ2-2; no DNA is available, so the TRBD1 call from TCRdb remains unchecked. CDR1 is MNHEY and CDR2 is SVGAGI in the germline V gene. The CDR3 spans 17 residues.

This rearrangement joins TRBV6-5 to TRBJ2-1; no DNA is available, so the TRBD1 call from TCRdb remains unchecked. The CDR3 spans 15 residues. CDR1 and CDR2 (germline): MNHEY, SVGAGI. The CDR3: CASSYGRGDYNEQFF.

V and J are TRBV29-1 and TRBJ2-5; absent DNA, TCRdb's TRBD2 call cannot be checked. The CDR3 is 15 amino acids. Germline CDR1 reads SQVTM; CDR2 reads ANQGSEA. The chain's CDR3 is CSVTTTSVGGETQYF.

J is TRBJ1-3 and V is TRBV28. From germline, CDR1 is MDHEN and CDR2 SYDVKM. This CDR3 is 16 amino acids long. This chain's CDR3 is CASSFFGSASGNTIYF.

The J gene is TRBJ1-1, the V gene TRBV28. This CDR3 is 11 amino acids long. Germline V gene sequence: CDR1 MDHEN, CDR2 SYDVKM. This CDR3 is CATSENTEAFF.

The chain has TRBV25-1 and TRBJ1-2; the TRBD1 assignment by TCRdb is unverifiable without DNA. The CDR3 sequence is 13 residues long. Germline lookup yields CDR1 MGHDK and CDR2 SYGVNS. The CDR3 loop reads CASRGQGSDGYTF.

The chain uses TRBV4-3 and TRBJ2-7; TCRdb's D gene call, TRBD1, goes unchecked for lack of DNA. Germline CDR1 is LGHNA and CDR2 is YSLEER. The CDR3 contains 15 residues. CDR3: CASSQGTGVSYEQYF.

J is TRBJ2-1 and V is TRBV7-8; TCRdb gives TRBD2 as the D gene, but with no DNA this cannot be confirmed. The CDR3 sequence is 20 residues long. In germline, CDR1 is SGHVS, CDR2 FQNEAQ. CDR3 in amino acids: CASSVRTRLAGGPQGPEQFF.

The chain is built from TRBV9 and TRBJ2-3; TCRdb picks TRBD2, but there is no DNA to check that call. The germline V gene has CDR1 SGDLS and CDR2 YYNGEE. The CDR3 is made up of 15 amino acids. The CDR3 region is CASSEAGTNTDTQYF.

The V gene is TRBV2, the J gene TRBJ2-1. CDR3 size: 13 residues. In germline, CDR1 is SNHLY, CDR2 FYNNEI. This CDR3 reads CASVGIGYNEQFF.

The V and J genes are TRBV28 and TRBJ2-1; the D call of TRBD2 rests on TCRdb alone, since no DNA is present to check it. This CDR3 contains 23 residues. The germline V gene encodes CDR1 MDHEN and CDR2 SYDVKM. CDR3 in amino acids: CASSLALLGRPGTSGREYNEQFF.

This chain uses TRBV29-1 with TRBJ2-7; absent DNA, TCRdb's TRBD2 call cannot be checked. This CDR3 spans 13 amino acids. The germline gives CDR1 SQVTM, CDR2 ANQGSEA. The CDR3: CSVEAGGPGEQYF.

This rearrangement joins TRBV29-1 to TRBJ2-5; TCRdb calls TRBD1, which cannot be checked without DNA. The CDR3 totals 14 residues. The germline CDR1 and CDR2 sequences are SQVTM and ANQGSEA. CDR3 protein: CSVSAPDRVETQYF.

The rearrangement uses TRBV29-1 and TRBJ2-7; TCRdb indicates TRBD1, and absent DNA this call remains unverified. The CDR3 totals 13 residues. Germline CDR1 SQVTM, CDR2 ANQGSEA. The CDR3 reads CSVVWGKGYEQYF.

The rearrangement joins TRBV7-2 to TRBJ2-7; TCRdb's D call, TRBD1, is unchecked because there is no DNA. Germline lookup yields CDR1 SGHTA and CDR2 FQGNSA. The CDR3 length is 16 residues. The CDR3 reads CASSLAPLRQGYEQYF.

The gene calls are TRBV12-3 or TRBV12-4 and TRBJ1-4; TCRdb lists TRBD1, though no DNA is available to test this call. The CDR3 totals 16 residues. The CDR3 here is CASSLVWTAENEKLFF.

V gene TRBV30 combines with J gene TRBJ1-1. Germline CDR1 reads GTSNPN; CDR2 reads SVGIG (reference sequence). This CDR3 is 14 amino acids long. The CDR3 loop reads CAWSVHYLNAEAFF. The full variable domain, its missing parts supplied by reference TRBV30 and TRBJ1-1, is SQTIHQWPATLVQPVGSPLSLECTVEGTSNPNLYWYRQAAGRGLQLLFYSVGIGQISSEVPQNLSASRPQDRQFILSSKKLLLSDSGFYLCAWSVHYLNAEAFFGQGTRLTVV.

The chain has TRBV12-3 or TRBV12-4 and TRBJ2-6; TCRdb's D call of TRBD1 is untestable without DNA. The CDR3 is 17 residues long. This chain's CDR3 is CASSQWGEGSGANVLTF.

The chain has TRBV9 and TRBJ2-7; TCRdb's assignment of TRBD2 cannot be checked, as there is no DNA. Germline lookup yields CDR1 SGDLS and CDR2 YYNGEE. CDR3 size: 14 residues. CDR3 protein: CASSGGGGIYEQYF.

The rearrangement uses TRBV28 and TRBJ1-2; TCRdb's D gene call, TRBD1, goes unchecked for lack of DNA. The CDR3 has 16 residues. CDR1 and CDR2 (germline): MDHEN, SYDVKM. The CDR3 sequence: CASSFILVRANYGYTF.